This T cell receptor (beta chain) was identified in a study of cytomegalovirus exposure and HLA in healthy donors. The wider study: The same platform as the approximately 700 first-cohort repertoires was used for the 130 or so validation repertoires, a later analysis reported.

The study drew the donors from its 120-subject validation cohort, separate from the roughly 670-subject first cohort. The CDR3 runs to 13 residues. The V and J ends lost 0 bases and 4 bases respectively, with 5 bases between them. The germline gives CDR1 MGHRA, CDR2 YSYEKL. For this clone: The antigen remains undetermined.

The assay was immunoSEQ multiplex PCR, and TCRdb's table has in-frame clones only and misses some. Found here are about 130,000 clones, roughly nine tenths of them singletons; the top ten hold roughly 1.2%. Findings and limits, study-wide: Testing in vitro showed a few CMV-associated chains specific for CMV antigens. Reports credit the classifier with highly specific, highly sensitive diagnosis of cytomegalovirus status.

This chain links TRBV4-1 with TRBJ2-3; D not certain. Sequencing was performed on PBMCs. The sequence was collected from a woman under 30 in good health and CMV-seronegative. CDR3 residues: CASSQESPDTQYF. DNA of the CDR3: TGCGCCAGCAGCCAAGAAAGCCCAGATACGCAGTATTTT.